These 24 T cell receptor beta chains share one sample of origin, sequenced in a study of cytomegalovirus exposure and HLA in healthy donors. Profiling relied on immunoSEQ multiplex PCR, and the TCRdb table lists in-frame clones only, not all of them. Of 50,000 to 65,000 clones in the sample, 96% are singletons; the top ten hold 1% to 1.5%. Sequencing was carried out using PBMCs. All receptors come from a woman aged 18-30 years in good health and CMV-seronegative.

The V gene is TRBV7-9, the J gene TRBJ1-4; no firm D call. Germline V gene data show CDR1 as SEHNR and CDR2 as FQNEAQ (reference sequence). V was clipped by 2 bases and J by 8 bases, with 12 bases between them. The length of the CDR3 is 14 residues. CDR3 region: CASSLWQSGEKLFF. The CDR3, as DNA: TGTGCCAGCAGCTTATGGCAGAGCGGAGAAAAACTGTTTTTT.

As to this clone: One junction end disagrees with the germline gene, perhaps due to a read error. V gene TRBV7-7 combines with J gene TRBJ2-1; 11 bases agree with TRBD2. Germline loops: CDR1 SSHAT, CDR2 FNYEAQ (reference sequence). The CDR3 is 15 residues long. CDR3 DNA: TGTGCTAGCAGCTTAGAACTAGCGGGGGTTGGTGAGCAGTTCTTC. This gives the protein CASSLELAGVGEQFF.

The genes are TRBV14 and TRBJ1-5; 8 bases are shared with TRBD1. The CDR3 runs 19 residues. The germline gives CDR1 SGHDN, CDR2 FVKESK. V shed 0 bases and J 0 bases; nucleotides not matched to a gene: 10. CDR3 amino acids: CASSQDRDRWGNSNQPQHF. The CDR3 DNA reads TGTGCCAGCAGCCAAGATAGGGACAGGTGGGGGAATAGCAATCAGCCCCAGCATTTT. The full variable domain, in which reference TRBV14 and TRBJ1-5 provide the parts outside the CDR3, is EAGVTQFPSHSVIEKGQTVTLRCDPISGHDNLYWYRRVMGKEIKFLLHFVKESKQDESGMPNNRFLAERTGGTYSTLKVQPAELEDSGVYFCASSQDRDRWGNSNQPQHFGDGTRLSIL.

The V call is TRBV19, the J call TRBJ1-1; the match to TRBD1 covers 7 bases. This CDR3 has 14 amino acids. V was clipped by 6 bases and J by 1 base; unmatched bases: 5. Germline values: CDR1 LNHDA, CDR2 SQIVND (reference sequence). The CDR3 loop is CASRMDRWNTEAFF. Here the CDR3 DNA reads TGTGCCAGTAGGATGGACAGGTGGAACACTGAAGCTTTCTTT.

The J gene is TRBJ2-3, the V gene TRBV2, with D perhaps matching TRBD1 (6 bases). Trimming took 8 bases from V and 8 from J, leaving 20 bases between them. Per the germline V gene, CDR1 is SNHLY and CDR2 is FYNNEI. The CDR3 runs 14 residues. The CDR3 DNA is TGTGCCAGCGGGGACACAGCGCCAAGGGGTACGCAGTATTTT. Amino acid sequence: CASGDTAPRGTQYF.

This sequence joins TRBV21-1 and TRBJ1-1; TRBD1 is the table's D call and was not checked against the DNA. TRBV21-1 is a listed pseudogene. The length of the CDR3 is 13 residues. CDR3 nucleotides: TGTGCCAGCAGCACCTCGGGGCAGGGGGAAGCTTTCTTT. Translating gives CASSTSGQGEAFF.

The CDR3 DNA follows: TGTGCCATCAGTGAGTCTGGGGCAGAGACCCAGTACTTC. Its protein is CAISESGAETQYF. The chain recombines TRBV10-3 with TRBJ2-5, with D perhaps matching TRBD1 (5 bases). Per the germline V gene, CDR1 is ENHRY and CDR2 is SYGVKD. The CDR3 has 13 residues. V lost 0 bases to trimming and J lost 4 bases, with 6 bases between them.

The chain has TRBV28 and TRBJ1-1; D might be TRBD1 (5 bases). Germline V gives CDR1 MDHEN, CDR2 SYDVKM. The V gene lost 3 bases and the J gene lost 0 bases, with 14 bases spanning the gap. This CDR3 spans 16 amino acids. CDR3 sequence reads: CASSLVPDSLNTEAFF. The CDR3 bases are TGTGCCAGCAGTTTGGTCCCCGACAGCTTGAACACTGAAGCTTTCTTT.

The chain employs TRBV27 and TRBJ2-3; TRBD1 aligns across 10 bases. The ends lost 3 bases at V and 10 bases at J; junction bases unmatched: 10. CDR1 and CDR2 (germline): MNHEY, SMNVEV (reference sequence). This CDR3 is built from 15 residues. The CDR3 nucleotides are TGTGCCAGCAGTTTTGGGGACAGGGGCCGGTGGCCGCAGTATTTT. Translated: CASSFGDRGRWPQYF.

The chain links TRBV4-3 to TRBJ2-6; weak D call: TRBD1 (5 bases). The CDR3 spans 22 residues. The V gene's germline CDR1 is LGHNA and CDR2 YSLEER. Trimming removed 0 bases at V and 1 base at J, with 25 bases between. The chain's CDR3 is CASSQERWRGRVRWSGANVLTF. In DNA, the CDR3 is TGCGCCAGCAGCCAAGAAAGGTGGAGAGGCAGGGTACGGTGGTCTGGGGCCAACGTCCTGACTTTC.

The chain is built from TRBV5-4 and TRBJ1-5, with 7 bases fitting TRBD1. Per the germline V gene, CDR1 is SGHNT and CDR2 is YYREEE (reference sequence). V lost 4 bases, J lost 4 bases, and 5 bases stayed unmatched. The CDR3 extends over 14 amino acids. The CDR3 sequence is CASSRDRENQPQHF. The CDR3 DNA reads TGTGCCAGCAGCAGAGACAGGGAGAATCAGCCCCAGCATTTT.

V gene TRBV7-3 combines with J gene TRBJ2-1; 9 positions agree with TRBD2. Germline assignment: CDR1 SGHTA and CDR2 FQGTGA. Trimming took 3 bases from V and 3 from J; bases not matched to a gene: 18. The CDR3 is made up of 20 amino acids. CDR3 nucleotides: TGTGCCAGCAGCTTCAACCCCGTCCCTGGTCTAGCGGGGTACTACAATGAGCAGTTCTTC. Translation: CASSFNPVPGLAGYYNEQFF.

CDR3 in DNA: TGTGCCAGCAGTGAATCAGGTCTAGCGGATGAGCAGTTCTTC. It encodes CASSESGLADEQFF. This chain connects TRBV6-4 to TRBJ2-1; 7 nucleotides match TRBD2. The CDR3 has 14 residues. V was pared by 3 bases and J by 8 bases, with 7 bases of the junction left unmatched. Germline assignment: CDR1 MRHNA and CDR2 SNTAGT.

The sample holds a few counts of this clone. The CDR3 nucleotides are TGTGCCAGCAGTCCAACGTTAGGACTAGTGGGTGAGCAGTTCTTC. Translated, it gives CASSPTLGLVGEQFF. The V gene is TRBV4-2, the J gene TRBJ2-1; 7 nucleotides align to TRBD2. Germline V gives CDR1 LGHNA, CDR2 YNFKEQ. Trimming cost V 6 bases and J 9 bases; bases outside gene matches: 14. This CDR3 contains 15 residues.

This clone was observed a single time. The chain is built from TRBV28 and TRBJ2-7, with a tentative D call TRBD1 (6 bases). Germline V CDR1 and CDR2: MDHEN, SYDVKM. The CDR3 has 14 residues. The V gene lost 8 bases and the J gene lost 3 bases, with 17 bases spanning the gap. The CDR3 bases are TGTGCCAGCGGTGGACAGATAGGGTTCTACGAGCAGTACTTC. Encoded protein: CASGGQIGFYEQYF.

The chain is built from TRBV19 and TRBJ2-1, with 8 nucleotides matching TRBD1. Germline CDR1 reads LNHDA; CDR2 reads SQIVND (reference sequence). The CDR3 consists of 14 residues. V shed 7 bases, J shed 4 bases, and the junction held 6 bases outside the gene matches. CDR3 nucleotide sequence: TGTGCCAGTAACCAGGGGGCGCGGTACAATGAGCAGTTCTTC. Translated: CASNQGARYNEQFF.

This chain joins TRBV9 and TRBJ2-3, with 7 bases fitting TRBD1. The CDR3 is 16 amino acids. V lost 3 bases to trimming and J lost 2 bases; unmatched junction nucleotides: 9. Germline-derived CDR1 and CDR2 are SGDLS and YYNGEE. The CDR3 region has the DNA TGTGCCAGCAGCGCCAGACAGGGAGTCCCCACAGATACGCAGTATTTT. It specifies CASSARQGVPTDTQYF.

The rearrangement joins TRBV19 to TRBJ2-3; perhaps TRBD2 as D (5 bases). The germline V gene encodes CDR1 LNHDA and CDR2 SQIVND (reference sequence). The V end was cut by 3 bases, the J end by 4 bases, with 14 bases between. The CDR3 runs 15 residues. CDR3 DNA: TGTGCCAGTAGTATCGGCGGGCGAGGACCAGATACGCAGTATTTT. Its translation: CASSIGGRGPDTQYF. The variable domain in full, with the rest retrieved from reference TRBV19 and TRBJ2-3, is DGGITQSPKYLFRKEGQNVTLSCEQNLNHDAMYWYRQDPGQGLRLIYYSQIVNDFQKGDIAEGYSVSREKKESFPLTVTSAQKNPTAFYLCASSIGGRGPDTQYFGPGTRLTVL.

This rearrangement joins TRBV10-3 to TRBJ1-5; maybe TRBD1 (6 bases). The germline V gene encodes CDR1 ENHRY and CDR2 SYGVKD. CDR3 length: 14 residues. Trimming took 3 bases from V and 5 from J, leaving 11 bases between them. The CDR3 region is CAISDPGHDQPQHF. Written as DNA, the CDR3 is TGTGCCATCAGTGACCCGGGACACGATCAGCCCCAGCATTTT.

The chain recombines TRBV29-1 with TRBJ2-5, with 7 nucleotides matching TRBD1. Looked up from germline, CDR1 is SQVTM and CDR2 is ANQGSEA. This CDR3 contains 13 residues. The J segment lost 5 bases and the V segment lost 7 bases, leaving 10 bases of the junction unmatched. For the CDR3, the DNA is TGCAGCGCAGGACAGGTCCGAGGGGAGACCCAGTACTTC. Its translation is CSAGQVRGETQYF.

The chain carries TRBV28 and TRBJ1-5, with D tentatively TRBD1 (5 bases). Germline CDR1 and CDR2: MDHEN and SYDVKM. V dropped 1 base and J dropped 6 bases, with 16 bases sitting between them. The CDR3 runs 16 residues. The CDR3 DNA sequence: TGTGCCAGCAGTTTATCCTGGCAGGGTAGGGGTCAGCCCCAGCATTTT. Amino acids: CASSLSWQGRGQPQHF.

The chain is built from TRBV18 and TRBJ2-6, with 7 bases lining up with TRBD2. Germline-derived CDR1 and CDR2 are KGHSH and LQKENI. The CDR3 contains 16 residues. V shed 0 bases, J shed 2 bases, and the junction held 1 base outside the gene matches. In nucleotides, the CDR3 is TGTGCCAGCTCACCACCGGGGGGGGCTGGGGCCAACGTCCTGACTTTC. Amino acids: CASSPPGGAGANVLTF.

The V gene is TRBV7-2, the J gene TRBJ1-5; TRBD1 might be the D (6 bases). Trimming removed 5 bases from V and 5 bases from J, with 10 bases in between. This CDR3 comprises 13 residues. Germline lookup yields CDR1 SGHTA and CDR2 FQGNSA. The CDR3 bases are TGTGCCAGCAGCCCCAGGGGTGATCAGCCCCAGCATTTT. Translation gives CASSPRGDQPQHF.

The chain is built from TRBV28 and TRBJ2-2, with 7 bases identical to TRBD2. The CDR3 spans 14 residues. The trim removed 3 bases at V and 5 bases at J, leaving 3 bases unmatched. Germline CDR1 is MDHEN and CDR2 is SYDVKM. The CDR3 region is CASSFQGGTGELFF. DNA for the CDR3: TGTGCCAGCAGTTTCCAGGGAGGGACCGGGGAGCTGTTTTTT.